The clone carrying this T cell receptor (beta chain) was observed at least ten times. Some clones are missing from TCRdb's copy, which holds only in-frame ones; the method was immunoSEQ multiplex PCR. There are fewer than 200,000 clones in the sample; around 84% occur only once, and more than 5.5% lies in the top ten. The data belong to a study of blood T cell repertoires in COVID-19. The receptor was isolated from a middle-aged man who had recovered from COVID-19. The material sequenced was PBMCs or T cells enriched from blood (not recorded which).

In nucleotides, the CDR3 is TGTGCCATCAGTGCGGGGACAGGGGATTTGGAGACCCAGTACTTC. It codes for CAISAGTGDLETQYF. The chain joins TRBV10-3 to TRBJ2-5; 10 nucleotides match TRBD1. CDR1 is ENHRY and CDR2 is SYGVKD in the germline V gene. There are 15 residues in the CDR3. The junction had 7 bases not matched to a gene; V was cut back by 4 bases and J by 5 bases.